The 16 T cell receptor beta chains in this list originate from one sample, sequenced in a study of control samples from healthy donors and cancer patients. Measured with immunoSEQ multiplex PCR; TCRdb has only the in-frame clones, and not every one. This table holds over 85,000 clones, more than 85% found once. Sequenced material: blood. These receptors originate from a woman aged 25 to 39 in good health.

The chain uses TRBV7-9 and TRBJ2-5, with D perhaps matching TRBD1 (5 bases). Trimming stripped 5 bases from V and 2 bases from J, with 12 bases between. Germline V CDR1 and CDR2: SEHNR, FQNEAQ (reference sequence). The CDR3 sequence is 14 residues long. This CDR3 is CASSPDSSQETQYF. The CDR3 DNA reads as TGTGCCAGCAGCCCAGACAGCAGTCAAGAGACCCAGTACTTC.

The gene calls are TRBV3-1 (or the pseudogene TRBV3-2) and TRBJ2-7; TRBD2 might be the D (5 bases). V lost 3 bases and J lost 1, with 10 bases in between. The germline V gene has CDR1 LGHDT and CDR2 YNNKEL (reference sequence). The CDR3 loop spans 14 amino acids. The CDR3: CASSQILASYEQYF. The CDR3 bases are TGTGCCAGCAGCCAGATTTTAGCGTCCTACGAGCAGTACTTC.

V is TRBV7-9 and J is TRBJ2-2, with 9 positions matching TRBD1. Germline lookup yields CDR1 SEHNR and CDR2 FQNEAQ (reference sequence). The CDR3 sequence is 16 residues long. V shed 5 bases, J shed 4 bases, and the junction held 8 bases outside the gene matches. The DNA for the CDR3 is TGTGCCAGCAGCACTCAGGACAGGGGTGGCACCGGGGAGCTGTTTTTT. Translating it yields CASSTQDRGGTGELFF.

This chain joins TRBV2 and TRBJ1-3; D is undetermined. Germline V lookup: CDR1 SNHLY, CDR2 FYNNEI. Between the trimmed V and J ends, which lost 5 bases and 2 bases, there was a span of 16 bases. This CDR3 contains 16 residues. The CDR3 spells CASSSGMGIPGNTIYF. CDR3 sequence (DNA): TGTGCCAGCAGTAGTGGCATGGGGATACCTGGAAACACCATATATTTT.

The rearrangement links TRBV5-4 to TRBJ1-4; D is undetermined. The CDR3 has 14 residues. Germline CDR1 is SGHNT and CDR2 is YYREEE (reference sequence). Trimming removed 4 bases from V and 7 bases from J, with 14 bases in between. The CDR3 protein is CASSLAQAGEKLFF. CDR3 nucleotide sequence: TGTGCCAGCAGCCTGGCCCAGGCGGGTGAAAAACTGTTTTTT. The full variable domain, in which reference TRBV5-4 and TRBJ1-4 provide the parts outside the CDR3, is ETGVTQSPTHLIKTRGQQVTLRCSSQSGHNTVSWYQQALGQGPQFIFQYYREEENGRGNFPPRFSGLQFPNYSSELNVNALELDDSALYLCASSLAQAGEKLFFGSGTQLSVL.

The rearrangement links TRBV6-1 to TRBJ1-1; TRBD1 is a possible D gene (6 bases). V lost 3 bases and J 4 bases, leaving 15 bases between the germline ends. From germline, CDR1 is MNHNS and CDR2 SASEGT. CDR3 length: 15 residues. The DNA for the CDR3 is TGTGCCAGCAGTGAGCCCTCAGGGGCGACCACTGAAGCTTTCTTT. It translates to CASSEPSGATTEAFF.

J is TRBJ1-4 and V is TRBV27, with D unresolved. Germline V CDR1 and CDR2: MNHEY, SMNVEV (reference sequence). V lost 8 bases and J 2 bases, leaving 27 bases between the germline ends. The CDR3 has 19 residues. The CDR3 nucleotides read TGTGCCAGCGCCCCCACGGGTCGGACCGAGTGGTGGACTAATGAAAAACTGTTTTTT. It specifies CASAPTGRTEWWTNEKLFF.

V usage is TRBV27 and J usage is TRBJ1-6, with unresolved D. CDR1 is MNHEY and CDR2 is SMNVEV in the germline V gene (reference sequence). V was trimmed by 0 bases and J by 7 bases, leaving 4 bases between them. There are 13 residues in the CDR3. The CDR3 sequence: CASSLSGNSPLHF. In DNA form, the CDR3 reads TGTGCCAGCAGTTTATCAGGAAATTCACCCCTCCACTTT.

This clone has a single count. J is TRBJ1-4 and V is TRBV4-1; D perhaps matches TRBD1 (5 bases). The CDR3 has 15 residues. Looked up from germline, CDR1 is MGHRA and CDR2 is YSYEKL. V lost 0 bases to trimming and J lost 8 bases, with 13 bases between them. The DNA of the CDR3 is TGCGCCAGCAGCCAAGATCAGGGCTTAGGGGAAAAACTGTTTTTT. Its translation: CASSQDQGLGEKLFF.

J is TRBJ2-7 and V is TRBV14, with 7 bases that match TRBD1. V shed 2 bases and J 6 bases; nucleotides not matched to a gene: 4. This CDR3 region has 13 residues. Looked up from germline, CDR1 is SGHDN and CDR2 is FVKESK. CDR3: CASSQSRTGEQYF. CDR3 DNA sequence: TGTGCCAGCAGCCAATCACGGACAGGCGAGCAGTACTTC.

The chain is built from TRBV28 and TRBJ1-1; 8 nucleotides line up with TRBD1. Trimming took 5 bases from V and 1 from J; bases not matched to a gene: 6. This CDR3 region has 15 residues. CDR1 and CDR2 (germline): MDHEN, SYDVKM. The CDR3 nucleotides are TGTGCCAGCAGTCCCTCAGACAGGGGGAACACTGAAGCTTTCTTT. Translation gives CASSPSDRGNTEAFF.

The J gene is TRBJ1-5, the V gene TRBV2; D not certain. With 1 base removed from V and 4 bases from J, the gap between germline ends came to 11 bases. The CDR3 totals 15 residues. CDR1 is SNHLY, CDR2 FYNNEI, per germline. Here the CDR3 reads CASSEEPGPNQPQHF. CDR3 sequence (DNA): TGTGCCAGCAGTGAAGAACCGGGCCCAAATCAGCCCCAGCATTTT.

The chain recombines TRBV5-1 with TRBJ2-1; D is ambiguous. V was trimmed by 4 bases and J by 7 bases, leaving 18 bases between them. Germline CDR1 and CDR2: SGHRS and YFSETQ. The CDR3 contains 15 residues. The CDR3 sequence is CASSPVSRQQNEQFF. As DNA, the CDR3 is TGCGCCAGCAGCCCCGTCAGCAGGCAGCAGAATGAGCAGTTCTTC. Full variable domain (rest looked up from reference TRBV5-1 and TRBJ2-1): KAGVTQTPRYLIKTRGQQVTLSCSPISGHRSVSWYQQTPGQGLQFLFEYFSETQRNKGNFPGRFSGRQFSNSRSEMNVSTLELGDSALYLCASSPVSRQQNEQFFGPGTRLTVL.

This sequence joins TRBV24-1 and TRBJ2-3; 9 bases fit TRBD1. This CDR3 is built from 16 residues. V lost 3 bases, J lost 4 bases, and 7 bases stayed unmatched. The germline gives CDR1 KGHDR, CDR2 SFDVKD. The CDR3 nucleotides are TGTGCCACCAGTGATCACGGGACAGGGTCCCCAGATACGCAGTATTTT. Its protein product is CATSDHGTGSPDTQYF.

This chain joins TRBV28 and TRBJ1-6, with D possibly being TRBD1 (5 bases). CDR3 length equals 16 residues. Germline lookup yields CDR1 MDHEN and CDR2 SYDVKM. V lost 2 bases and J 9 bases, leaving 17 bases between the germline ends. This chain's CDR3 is CASSLQWGRAGSPLHF. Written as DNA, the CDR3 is TGTGCCAGCAGTTTACAGTGGGGCAGGGCGGGTTCACCCCTCCACTTT.

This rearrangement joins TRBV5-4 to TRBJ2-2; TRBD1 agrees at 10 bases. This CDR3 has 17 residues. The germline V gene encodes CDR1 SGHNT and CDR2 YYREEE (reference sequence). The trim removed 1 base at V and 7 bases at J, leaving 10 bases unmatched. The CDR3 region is CASSLTSGTGVVGELFF. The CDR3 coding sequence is TGTGCCAGCAGCTTGACTTCCGGGACAGGGGTCGTCGGGGAGCTGTTTTTT.